This entry lists 25 T cell receptor beta chains sequenced from one sample in a study of neoadjuvant nivolumab and ipilimumab in lung cancer. Profiling relied on immunoSEQ multiplex PCR, and the TCRdb table lists in-frame clones only, not all of them. The repertoire consists of some 20,000 clones, with around three quarters occurring once and the leading ten covering around 9.2%. The sequences come from tumor tissue, collected after neoadjuvant nivolumab, alone or with ipilimumab, at or shortly before surgery. Every receptor here comes from an adult with non-small cell lung cancer.

The rearrangement joins TRBV5-1 to TRBJ1-1; D unresolved. V was shortened by 0 bases and J by 3 bases, with 6 bases between the two germline ends. The V gene's germline CDR1 is SGHRS and CDR2 YFSETQ. The CDR3 totals 13 residues. CDR3 sequence: CASSLVADTEAFF. CDR3 nucleotide sequence: TGCGCCAGCAGCTTGGTAGCAGACACTGAAGCTTTCTTT. The variable domain in full, with the rest retrieved from reference TRBV5-1 and TRBJ1-1, is KAGVTQTPRYLIKTRGQQVTLSCSPISGHRSVSWYQQTPGQGLQFLFEYFSETQRNKGNFPGRFSGRQFSNSRSEMNVSTLELGDSALYLCASSLVADTEAFFGQGTRLTVV.

This clone was seen a few times. The rearrangement links TRBV6-4 to TRBJ2-3, with 11 nucleotides matching TRBD2. In germline, CDR1 is MRHNA, CDR2 SNTAGT. J was trimmed by 0 bases and V by 3 bases; bases with no gene match: 2. This CDR3 has 16 amino acids. The CDR3 nucleotides read TGTGCCAGCAGTGAACTAGCGGGGGCCAGCACAGATACGCAGTATTTT. Translated, it gives CASSELAGASTDTQYF.

The V and J genes are TRBV18 and TRBJ1-2; 7 bases agree with TRBD1. Trimming cost V 3 bases and J 8 bases; bases outside gene matches: 6. CDR1 is KGHSH and CDR2 is LQKENI in the germline V gene. This CDR3 region has 13 residues. CDR3 in amino acids: CASSPPQGKGYTF. The CDR3 DNA reads TGTGCCAGCTCACCTCCACAGGGGAAGGGCTACACCTTC.

V gene TRBV27 combines with J gene TRBJ2-2; D gene unclear. This CDR3 is built from 14 residues. V dropped 6 bases and J dropped 5 bases, with 13 bases sitting between them. Germline-derived CDR1 and CDR2 are MNHEY and SMNVEV (reference sequence). The DNA for the CDR3 is TGTGCCAGCAGGGAATACATAAAGACCGGGGAGCTGTTTTTT. It translates to CASREYIKTGELFF.

The genes are TRBV18 and TRBJ1-2, with a tentative D call TRBD1 (5 bases). The CDR3 is made up of 17 amino acids. With 2 bases removed from V and 5 bases from J, the gap between germline ends came to 21 bases. CDR1 is KGHSH, CDR2 LQKENI, per germline. The CDR3 sequence is CASSPVLGVRRFYGYTF. CDR3 sequence (DNA): TGTGCCAGCTCACCAGTCTTAGGGGTGCGACGGTTTTATGGCTACACCTTC.

The sample holds a few counts of this clone. The rearrangement uses TRBV18 and TRBJ2-7; TRBD2 agrees at 10 bases. The junction had 8 bases not matched to a gene; V was cut back by 5 bases and J by 10 bases. This CDR3 spans 13 amino acids. Germline-derived CDR1 and CDR2 are KGHSH and LQKENI. The CDR3: CASSAPGTSVQYF. The CDR3 DNA is TGTGCCAGCTCAGCTCCCGGGACTAGCGTTCAGTACTTC.

To note about this clone: One end of the junction does not line up with germline, which may come from a read error. CDR3 sequence (DNA): TGTGCCAGCAGCTTGGTCGGCAGCCCCTACGGGCAGTACTTC. It encodes CASSLVGSPYGQYF. The chain is built from TRBV5-6 and TRBJ2-7; D not certain. Germline assignment: CDR1 SGHDT and CDR2 YYEEEE. The CDR3 runs 14 residues. Complete variable domain (other parts from reference TRBV5-6 and TRBJ2-7): DAGVTQSPTHLIKTRGQQVTLRCSPKSGHDTVSWYQQALGQGPQFIFQYYEEEERQRGNFPDRFSGHQFPNYSSELNVNALLLGDSALYLCASSLVGSPYGQYFGPGTRLTVT.

This chain connects TRBV7-2 to TRBJ1-4; no reliable D call. This CDR3 is 15 amino acids long. Trimming left V 6 bases short and J 5 bases short, with 16 bases between. Germline V gene lookup returns CDR1 SGHTA and CDR2 FQGNSA. The CDR3 DNA follows: TGTGCCAGCAGAACGTCGGGATTTTCCAATGAAAAACTGTTTTTT. This sequence encodes CASRTSGFSNEKLFF.

The rearrangement joins TRBV30 to TRBJ1-5; D may be TRBD1 (5 bases). The germline V gene encodes CDR1 GTSNPN and CDR2 SVGIG (reference sequence). CDR3 length equals 16 residues. Between the trimmed V and J ends, which lost 2 bases and 0 bases, there was a span of 14 bases. This CDR3 reads CAWSSGGRFSNQPQHF. The CDR3 DNA reads as TGTGCCTGGAGTTCGGGGGGAAGATTTAGCAATCAGCCCCAGCATTTT. Combining the CDR3 with reference TRBV30 and TRBJ1-5 gives the whole variable domain SQTIHQWPATLVQPVGSPLSLECTVEGTSNPNLYWYRQAAGRGLQLLFYSVGIGQISSEVPQNLSASRPQDRQFILSSKKLLLSDSGFYLCAWSSGGRFSNQPQHFGDGTRLSIL.

The chain carries TRBV5-6 and TRBJ1-5; no definite D call. Germline values: CDR1 SGHDT, CDR2 YYEEEE. This CDR3 region has 13 residues. Trimming pared 4 bases from V and 0 bases from J, leaving 5 bases between. The CDR3 is CASSRTSNQPQHF. The CDR3 DNA reads TGTGCCAGCAGCCGGACTAGCAATCAGCCCCAGCATTTT.

This rearrangement joins TRBV18 to TRBJ1-5; 7 bases are a match to TRBD1. V gave up 4 bases and J gave up 4 bases; unmatched junction bases: 4. Germline V gene sequence: CDR1 KGHSH, CDR2 LQKENI. The CDR3 spans 14 residues. DNA for the CDR3: TGTGCCAGCTCACACGGGACAGAGAATCAGCCCCAGCATTTT. Its protein product is CASSHGTENQPQHF.

The rearrangement uses TRBV10-3 and TRBJ2-1; D remains ambiguous. Germline CDR1 and CDR2: ENHRY and SYGVKD. Trimming stripped 0 bases from V and 8 bases from J, with 2 bases between. CDR3 size: 11 residues. The CDR3 protein is CAISESDEQFF. In DNA, the CDR3 is TGTGCCATCAGTGAGTCCGATGAGCAGTTCTTC.

This clone appeared once. The chain is built from TRBV6-1 and TRBJ1-4; TRBD1 agrees at 10 bases. The V and J ends lost 4 bases and 5 bases, in that order; junction bases with no gene match: 4. The CDR3 consists of 15 residues. CDR1 is MNHNS, CDR2 SASEGT, per germline. CDR3 nucleotides: TGTGCCAGCAGTGCCGGGACAGGGGTAAATGAAAAACTGTTTTTT. This encodes CASSAGTGVNEKLFF.

In nucleotides, the CDR3 is TGCGCCAGCAGCCAAGTATACCCAGGGCTGGGACAAGAGACCCAGTACTTC. This sequence encodes CASSQVYPGLGQETQYF. This rearrangement joins TRBV4-3 to TRBJ2-5; D is possibly TRBD1 (5 bases). Deletions cut 1 base from V and 2 bases from J, with 17 bases between. Germline lookup yields CDR1 LGHNA and CDR2 YSLEER. The CDR3 is made up of 17 amino acids.

The V gene is TRBV28, the J gene TRBJ2-2; no clear D. CDR1 and CDR2 from the germline V gene are MDHEN and SYDVKM. The CDR3 sequence is 16 residues long. V was clipped by 2 bases and J by 2 bases, with 12 bases between them. The CDR3 sequence is CASSLGRRLNTGELFF. Here the CDR3 DNA reads TGTGCCAGCAGTTTAGGTAGGCGGCTAAACACCGGGGAGCTGTTTTTT.

This clone has just one count. This chain joins TRBV6-1 and TRBJ1-4; D is uncertain. The V and J ends lost 4 bases and 10 bases respectively, with 22 bases between them. Germline loops: CDR1 MNHNS, CDR2 SASEGT. CDR3 length equals 16 residues. The CDR3 here is CASSAGTLVGPGKLFF. The CDR3 nucleotides are TGTGCCAGCAGTGCTGGCACTCTTGTTGGGCCCGGAAAACTGTTTTTT.

The chain recombines TRBV6-1 with TRBJ1-1, with a weak D call TRBD1 (5 bases). With 6 bases removed from V and 1 base from J, the gap between germline ends came to 9 bases. The CDR3 spans 13 residues. Germline loops: CDR1 MNHNS, CDR2 SASEGT. CDR3 in DNA: TGTGCCAGCAGCGAGACAGAGAACACTGAAGCTTTCTTT. The encoded protein is CASSETENTEAFF.

This clone was detected once. The V and J genes are TRBV5-1 and TRBJ1-2; D is unclear. Trimming cost V 7 bases and J 4 bases, with 14 bases left between them. CDR1 and CDR2 (germline): SGHRS, YFSETQ. The CDR3 has 13 amino acids. CDR3 region: CASAQGEAYGYTF. CDR3 sequence (DNA): TGCGCCAGCGCCCAAGGTGAGGCCTATGGCTACACCTTC.

J is TRBJ2-3 and V is TRBV29-1; D may be TRBD2 (5 bases). V was pared by 5 bases and J by 3 bases, with 9 bases between. Germline CDR1 and CDR2: SQVTM and ANQGSEA. The CDR3 spans 12 residues. As DNA, the CDR3 is TGCAGCGTTTTGAGGGCAACAGATACGCAGTATTTT. Amino acid sequence: CSVLRATDTQYF.

The V and J genes are TRBV5-6 and TRBJ1-2; tentatively, D is TRBD1 (6 bases). CDR1 is SGHDT and CDR2 is YYEEEE in the germline V gene. The CDR3 totals 14 residues. With 3 bases removed from V and 3 bases from J, the gap between germline ends came to 12 bases. CDR3 nucleotides: TGTGCCAGCAGCTCTGGACGGGGGCACTATGGCTACACCTTC. It translates to CASSSGRGHYGYTF.

The chain carries TRBV18 and TRBJ1-5; possible D gene TRBD1, 6 bases. Looked up from germline, CDR1 is KGHSH and CDR2 is LQKENI. V was pared by 6 bases and J by 4 bases, with 13 bases between. The CDR3 is 14 amino acids. Here the CDR3 DNA reads TGTGCCAGCTCGTTGACAGGCCGTAATCAGCCCCAGCATTTT. Its translation: CASSLTGRNQPQHF.

The V gene is TRBV7-2, the J gene TRBJ2-6; no definite D call. The germline V gene has CDR1 SGHTA and CDR2 FQGNSA. This CDR3 has 15 amino acids. Deletions cut 5 bases from V and 2 bases from J, with 10 bases between. The CDR3 region is CASSLTVTGANVLTF. The CDR3 DNA follows: TGTGCCAGCAGCCTGACCGTTACTGGGGCCAACGTCCTGACTTTC.

This clone appeared a few times. This chain uses TRBV6-5 with TRBJ2-5; 8 nucleotides line up with TRBD1. V lost 5 bases, J lost 4 bases, and 3 bases stayed unmatched. The CDR3 has 13 residues. Germline CDR1 and CDR2: MNHEY and SVGAGI. The CDR3 sequence is CASSQDRAETQYF. CDR3 DNA sequence: TGTGCCAGCAGTCAGGACAGGGCAGAGACCCAGTACTTC.

V usage is TRBV5-6 and J usage is TRBJ2-2; D is possibly TRBD1 (5 bases). The V and J ends lost 1 base and 6 bases respectively, with 10 bases between them. Germline V lookup: CDR1 SGHDT, CDR2 YYEEEE. CDR3 length equals 14 residues. The CDR3 protein is CASSLQGTAGELFF. CDR3 in DNA: TGTGCCAGCAGCTTGCAGGGTACGGCCGGGGAGCTGTTTTTT.

This sequence joins TRBV7-6 and TRBJ1-2; no definite D call. Germline values: CDR1 SGHVS, CDR2 FNYEAQ. This CDR3 comprises 14 residues. Trimming shortened V by 1 base and J by 3 bases, and 9 bases separated the two germline ends. The CDR3 DNA reads as TGTGCCAGCAGCTTAGACGACCGTGACTATGGCTACACCTTC. Residues: CASSLDDRDYGYTF.